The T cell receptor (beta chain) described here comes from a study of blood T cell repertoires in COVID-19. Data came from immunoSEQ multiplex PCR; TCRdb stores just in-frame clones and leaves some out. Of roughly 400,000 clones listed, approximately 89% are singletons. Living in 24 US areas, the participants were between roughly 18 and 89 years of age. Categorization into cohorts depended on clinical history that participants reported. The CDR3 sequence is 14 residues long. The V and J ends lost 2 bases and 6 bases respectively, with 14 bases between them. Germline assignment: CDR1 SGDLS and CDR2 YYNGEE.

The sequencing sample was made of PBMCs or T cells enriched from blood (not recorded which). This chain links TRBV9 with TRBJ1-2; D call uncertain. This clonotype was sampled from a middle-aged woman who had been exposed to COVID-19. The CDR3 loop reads CASSVEGRPHGYTF. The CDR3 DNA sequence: TGTGCCAGCAGCGTGGAGGGCCGACCCCATGGCTACACCTTC.